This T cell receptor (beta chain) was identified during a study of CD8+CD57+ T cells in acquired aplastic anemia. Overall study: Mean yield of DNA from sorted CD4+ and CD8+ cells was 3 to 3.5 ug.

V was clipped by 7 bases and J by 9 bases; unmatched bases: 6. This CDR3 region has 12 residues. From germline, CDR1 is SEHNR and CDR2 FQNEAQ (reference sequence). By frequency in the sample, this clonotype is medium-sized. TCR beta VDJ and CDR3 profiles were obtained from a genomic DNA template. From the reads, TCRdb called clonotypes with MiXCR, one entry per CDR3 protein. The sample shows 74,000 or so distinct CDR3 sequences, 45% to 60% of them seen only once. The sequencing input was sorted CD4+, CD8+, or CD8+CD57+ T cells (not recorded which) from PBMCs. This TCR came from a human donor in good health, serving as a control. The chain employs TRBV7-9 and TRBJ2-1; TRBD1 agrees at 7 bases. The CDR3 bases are TGTGCCAGCACCCTACAGGGGACTGAGCAGTTCTTC. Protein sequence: CASTLQGTEQFF.